This TCR beta chain was documented in a study of T cell repertoires in cytomegalovirus infection. Study background: Public TCR beta signatures provided an indication of both CMV infection and a matching HLA type.

In regard to this clonotype: What it recognizes is unknown.

Findings and limits, study-wide: The ex vivo response was dominated by HLA-C-restricted CMV-specific TCR beta clonotypes. Carriage of CMV together with the relevant HLA was identifiable through cumulative public TCR beta family frequency.

TCRdb passed the reads through MiXCR, listing each CDR3 protein once. The sample contains roughly 640,000 distinct CDR3 sequences, 20% to 25% of which appear only once. This CDR3 is built from 15 residues. Germline CDR1 reads SGHAT; CDR2 reads FQDESV (reference sequence). The V and J ends lost 7 bases and 0 bases respectively, with 13 bases between them. The clonotype originates from a human donor in good health (CMV status not recorded). Some clones in this sample may be carry-over from other donors' samples. The rearrangement uses TRBV11-1 and TRBJ2-1, with D perhaps given as TRBD1 or TRBD2 (5 bases each). The sequenced sample consisted of CD8+ T cells from PBMCs. This CDR3 reads CASMWGTASYNEQFF. CDR3 nucleotide sequence: TGTGCCAGCATGTGGGGGACGGCCTCCTACAATGAGCAGTTCTTC.